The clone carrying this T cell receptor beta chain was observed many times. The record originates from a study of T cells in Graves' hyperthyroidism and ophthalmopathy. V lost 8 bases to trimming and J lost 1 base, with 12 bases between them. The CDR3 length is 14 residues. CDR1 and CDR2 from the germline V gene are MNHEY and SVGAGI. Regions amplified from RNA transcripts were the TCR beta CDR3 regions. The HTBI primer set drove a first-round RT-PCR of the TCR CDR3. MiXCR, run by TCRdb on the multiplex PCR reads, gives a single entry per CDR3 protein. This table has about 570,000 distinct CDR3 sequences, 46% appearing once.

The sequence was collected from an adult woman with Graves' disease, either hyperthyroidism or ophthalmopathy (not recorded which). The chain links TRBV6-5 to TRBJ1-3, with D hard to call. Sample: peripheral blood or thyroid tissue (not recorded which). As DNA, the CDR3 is TGTGCCAGCGGAGGAAGCAGATCTGGAAACACCATATATTTT. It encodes CASGGSRSGNTIYF.